This T cell receptor beta chain was captured by sequencing in a study of blood T cell repertoires in COVID-19 (dated by TCRdb to 2020 to 2022). In terms of the full investigation: Collaborator samples came from the United States, Italy and Spain and covered acute and convalescent phases of COVID-19. The prospective study material was composed of cDNA or gDNA derived from T cells, B-cell-depleted T cells, or PBMCs. Deeply sampled blood TCRbeta repertoires from subjects exposed to, actively infected with, or recovered from COVID-19 were included in the dataset. The repertoires were made available in a free public database intended to serve as a resource for research on the immune response to SARS-CoV-2. Samples were obtained from the ongoing ImmuneRACE study (first 160 participants) and from over 1,000 subjects provided by 6 global collaborators. Sample metadata almost always included a de-identified subject ID, COVID-19 status, age in years and sex. Where available, HLA class I and class II types were obtained from metadata supplied by the sample provider rather than from assay-based typing.

Findings and caveats that apply to the study as a whole: Clinical and demographic metadata were provided uncurated, with the amount varying by source and participant.

In the case of this clone: Its cognate antigen has yet to be identified. No much larger clonotype is one base removed from it; base qualities were not supplied.

TCRbeta CDR3 regions were amplified from genomic DNA using the immunoSEQ Assay, a bias-controlled multiplex PCR. Per the original workflow: The number of nucleated cells in each sample was estimated by amplification of reference gene primers within the assay. Sequence reads were collapsed and filtered to measure the absolute abundance of every unique TCRbeta CDR3 rearrangement. Productive Simpson clonality was computed per sample as the square root of Simpson's diversity index over productive rearrangements. TCRdb provides this immuneACCESS table in a form limited to in-frame rearrangements. Some clones are lacking; in checked studies, under half of them reflect an unresolved V gene, and why the rest are absent is not known. The V and J calls and the clone size are those of that table, but D and trimming were determined from the DNA. A total of 130,000 to 150,000 clones appear in this sample, 80% to 85% of them only once. Roughly 5.7% of the sample is held by the ten biggest clonotypes.

Enrolling through a virtual design, the prospective study's participants ranged in age from roughly 18 to 100 years and lived across 24 United States geographic areas. To assign participants to cohorts, the prospective study relied on clinical history that participants themselves reported in a screening survey and a study questionnaire. Exposed participants were defined as having been in contact with someone with a PCR-confirmed or clinician-diagnosed COVID-19 case within 2 weeks of study entry. Each participant in the prospective study had whole blood, serum and a nasopharyngeal or oropharyngeal swab collected by mobile phlebotomists. Participants in the prospective study had the option to provide additional blood draws and questionnaires over a roughly 2-month period. Before DNA extraction, prospective study blood samples were shipped either frozen or at room temperature. CDR1 and CDR2 are drawn from the germline V gene: SGHAT, FQNNGV. Ends trimmed: V by 5 bases, J by 4 bases; bases unmatched to a gene: 7. The CDR3 runs 15 residues from the cysteine to the phenylalanine. The only DNA kept is the CDR3, 45 bases in frame from the first base.

Sequencing input: PBMCs or T cells enriched from blood (not recorded which). The sequence came from a woman aged 45-60 years who had been exposed to COVID-19. The sequence is built from TRBV11-2 and TRBJ2-3, with 9 central nucleotides matching TRBD1. The CDR3 amino acid sequence is: CASSTYRGRADTQYF. The base sequence is TGTGCCAGCAGCACCTACAGGGGGCGGGCAGATACGCAGTATTTT.